This TCR beta chain was sequenced for a study of T cell responses to AZD1222 COVID-19 vaccine. Overall study findings and caveats: CD4 TCRs linked to vaccination spanned spike, dominating at 160-218 and 743-854. Spike-specific TCR breadth and depth rose after two AZD1222 doses. Donors skewed white British and female; clonal diversity was possibly underestimated. Only a handful of people who got AZD1222 tested seropositive at baseline.

Losses at the gene ends were 6 bases for V and 3 bases for J; bases not matched to a gene: 5. The germline V gene encodes CDR1 MDHEN and CDR2 SYDVKM. The CDR3 is 14 amino acids. Sequencing was performed with immunoSEQ multiplex PCR; in TCRdb, only in-frame clones are kept and a portion is missing. The sample includes 90,000 to 150,000 clones, over 75% of them seen just once. Note on this clone: The antigen remains undetermined.

This receptor was taken from an adult in good health. V usage is TRBV28 and J usage is TRBJ1-5; 7 bases match TRBD1. Sequencing used peripheral blood, obtained on day 0 of AZD1222 vaccination. CDR3 nucleotides: TGTGCCAGCAGCCCAGGGGGGTCCAATCAGCCCCAGCATTTT. This encodes CASSPGGSNQPQHF.